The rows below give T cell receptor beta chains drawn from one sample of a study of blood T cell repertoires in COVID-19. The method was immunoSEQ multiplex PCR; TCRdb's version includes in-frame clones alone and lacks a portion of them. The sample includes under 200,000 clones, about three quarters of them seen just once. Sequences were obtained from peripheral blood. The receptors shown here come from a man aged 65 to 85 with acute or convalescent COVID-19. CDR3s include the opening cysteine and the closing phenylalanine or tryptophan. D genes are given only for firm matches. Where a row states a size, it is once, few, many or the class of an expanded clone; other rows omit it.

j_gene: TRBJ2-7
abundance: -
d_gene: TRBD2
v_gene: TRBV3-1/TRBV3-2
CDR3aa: CASSWGSGTYEQYF
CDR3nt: TGTGCCAGCAGCTGGGGGAGCGGGACCTACGAGCAGTACTTC

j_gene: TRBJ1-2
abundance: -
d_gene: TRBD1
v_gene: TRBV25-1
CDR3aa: CASSELGGQGFGYTF
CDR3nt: TGTGCCAGCAGTGAATTAGGGGGACAGGGGTTTGGCTACACCTTC

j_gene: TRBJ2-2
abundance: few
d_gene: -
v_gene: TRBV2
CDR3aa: CASSEVRGIGGELFF
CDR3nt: TGTGCCAGCAGTGAAGTAAGGGGAATAGGCGGGGAGCTGTTTTTT

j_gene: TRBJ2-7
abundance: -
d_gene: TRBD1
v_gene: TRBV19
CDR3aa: CASSILSQGAPYEQYF
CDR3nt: TGTGCCAGTAGTATTCTGTCACAGGGGGCCCCCTACGAGCAGTACTTC

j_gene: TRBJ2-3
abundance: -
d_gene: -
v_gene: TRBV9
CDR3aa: CASSPVGGGTDTQYF
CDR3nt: TGTGCCAGCAGCCCGGTGGGTGGGGGGACAGATACGCAGTATTTT

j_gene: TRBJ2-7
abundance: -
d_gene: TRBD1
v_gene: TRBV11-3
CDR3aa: CASTRDRATSYEQYF
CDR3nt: TGTGCCAGCACCCGAGACAGGGCTACTTCCTACGAGCAGTACTTC

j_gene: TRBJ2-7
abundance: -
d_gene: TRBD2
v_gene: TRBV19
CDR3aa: CASSMSGRAYEQYF
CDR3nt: TGTGCCAGTAGTATGAGCGGGAGGGCATACGAGCAGTACTTC

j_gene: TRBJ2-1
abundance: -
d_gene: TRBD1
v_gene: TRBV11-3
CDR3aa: CASSGPGTGYNEQFF
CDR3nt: TGTGCCAGCAGCGGTCCCGGGACAGGATACAATGAGCAGTTCTTC

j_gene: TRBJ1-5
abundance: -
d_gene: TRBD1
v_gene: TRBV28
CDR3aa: CASSPRTGGHQPQHF
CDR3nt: TGTGCCAGCAGTCCCCGGACAGGAGGGCATCAGCCCCAGCATTTT

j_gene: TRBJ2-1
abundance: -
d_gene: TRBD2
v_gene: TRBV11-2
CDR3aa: CASSLDSIAGSRFF
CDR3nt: TGTGCCAGCAGCTTAGATTCGATAGCGGGATCGCGGTTCTTC

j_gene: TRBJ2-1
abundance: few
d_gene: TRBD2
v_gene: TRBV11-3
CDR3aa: CASSKERGEQFF
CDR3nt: TGTGCCAGCAGCAAAGAGCGGGGTGAGCAGTTCTTC

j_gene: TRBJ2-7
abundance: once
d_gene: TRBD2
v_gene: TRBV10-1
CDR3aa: CASSESFTGLAGCYEQYF
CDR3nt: TGCGCCAGCAGTGAGTCCTTTACCGGACTAGCGGGATGCTACGAGCAGTACTTC

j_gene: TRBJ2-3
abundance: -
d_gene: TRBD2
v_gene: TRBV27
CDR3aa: CASSFSGSSDTQYF
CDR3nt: TGTGCCAGCAGTTTTAGCGGGAGCTCAGATACGCAGTATTTT

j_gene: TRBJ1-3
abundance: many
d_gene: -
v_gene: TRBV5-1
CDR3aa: CASSPGGANTIYF
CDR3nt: TGCGCCAGCAGTCCGGGAGGTGCGAACACCATATATTTT

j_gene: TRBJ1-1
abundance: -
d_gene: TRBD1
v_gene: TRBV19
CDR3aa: CASSMSTGTGRNTEAFF
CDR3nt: TGTGCCAGTAGTATGTCTACCGGGACAGGGCGGAACACTGAAGCTTTCTTT

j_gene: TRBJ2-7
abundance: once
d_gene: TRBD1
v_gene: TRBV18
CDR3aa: CASSPRDRGFSEQYF
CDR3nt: TGTGCCAGCTCACCTCGGGACAGGGGTTTTTCCGAGCAGTACTTC

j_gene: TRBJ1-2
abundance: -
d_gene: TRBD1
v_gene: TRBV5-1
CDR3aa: CASSPTGVANYGYTF
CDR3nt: TGCGCCAGCAGCCCAACAGGGGTAGCTAACTATGGCTACACCTTC

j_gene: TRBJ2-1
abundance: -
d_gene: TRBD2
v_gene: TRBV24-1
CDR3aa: CATSALAGEHYNEQFF
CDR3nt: TGTGCCACCAGTGCCCTAGCGGGAGAGCATTACAATGAGCAGTTCTTC

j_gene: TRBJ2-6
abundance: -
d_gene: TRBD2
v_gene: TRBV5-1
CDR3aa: CASSFGDTVAGAGANVLTF
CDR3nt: TGCGCCAGCAGCTTTGGCGATACAGTCGCGGGGGCTGGGGCCAACGTCCTGACTTTC

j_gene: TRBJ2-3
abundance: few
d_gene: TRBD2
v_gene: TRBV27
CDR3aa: CASSLTLTSGGHTDTQYF
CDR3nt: TGTGCCAGCAGTTTAACATTGACTAGCGGGGGACACACAGATACGCAGTATTTT

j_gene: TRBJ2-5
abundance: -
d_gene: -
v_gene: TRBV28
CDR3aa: CASSVQRSGETQYF
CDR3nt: TGTGCCAGCAGCGTCCAAAGGAGCGGGGAGACCCAGTACTTC

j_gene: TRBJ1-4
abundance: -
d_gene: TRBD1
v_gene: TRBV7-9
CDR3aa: CASSGDSSNEKLFF
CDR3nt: TGTGCCAGCAGCGGGGACAGCAGTAATGAAAAACTGTTTTTT

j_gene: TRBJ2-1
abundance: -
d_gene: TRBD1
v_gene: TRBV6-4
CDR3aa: CASSDKQGANEQFF
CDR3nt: TGTGCCAGCAGTGACAAACAGGGGGCTAATGAGCAGTTCTTC

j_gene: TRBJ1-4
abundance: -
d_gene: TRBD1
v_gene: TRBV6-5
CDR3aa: CASSPTGVNEKLFF
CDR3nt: TGTGCCAGCAGCCCGACAGGGGTTAATGAAAAACTGTTTTTT

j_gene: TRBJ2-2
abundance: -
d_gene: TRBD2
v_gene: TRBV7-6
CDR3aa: CASSPTLAGDEGELFF
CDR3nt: TGTGCCAGCAGCCCTACTCTAGCGGGTGATGAGGGGGAGCTGTTTTTT

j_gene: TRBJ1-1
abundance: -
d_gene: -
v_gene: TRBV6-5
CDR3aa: CASSYSGGAGTEAFF
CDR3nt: TGTGCCAGCAGTTACTCTGGGGGGGCAGGTACTGAAGCTTTCTTT

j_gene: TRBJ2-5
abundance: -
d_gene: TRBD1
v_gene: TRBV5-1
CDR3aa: CASSLSLFGTGGVQQETQYF
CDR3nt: TGCGCCAGCAGCTTGAGTCTTTTTGGGACAGGGGGCGTTCAACAAGAGACCCAGTACTTC

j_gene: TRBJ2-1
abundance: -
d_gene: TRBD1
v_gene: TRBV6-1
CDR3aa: CASSEAPGQGFNEQFF
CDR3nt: TGTGCCAGCAGTGAAGCTCCGGGACAGGGGTTCAATGAGCAGTTCTTC

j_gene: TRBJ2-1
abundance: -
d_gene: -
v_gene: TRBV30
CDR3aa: CAWSLGGGPVNEQFF
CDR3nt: TGTGCCTGGAGTCTAGGGGGAGGGCCGGTCAATGAGCAGTTCTTC

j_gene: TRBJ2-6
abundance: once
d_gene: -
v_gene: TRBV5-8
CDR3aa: CASSLGHSGANVLTF
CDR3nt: TGTGCCAGCAGCTTGGGACACTCTGGGGCCAACGTCCTGACTTTC

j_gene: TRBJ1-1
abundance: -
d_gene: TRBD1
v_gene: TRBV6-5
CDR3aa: CASSSTGTNTEAFF
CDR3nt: TGTGCCAGCAGTTCGACAGGGACGAACACTGAAGCTTTCTTT

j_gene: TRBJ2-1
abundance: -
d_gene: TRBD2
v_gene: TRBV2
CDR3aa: CASSEEGGSGNEQFF
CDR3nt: TGTGCCAGCAGTGAAGAGGGCGGGAGTGGGAATGAGCAGTTCTTC

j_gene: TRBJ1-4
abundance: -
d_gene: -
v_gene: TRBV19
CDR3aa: CASEAKTSFEKLFF
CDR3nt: TGTGCCAGTGAGGCGAAGACTTCCTTCGAAAAACTGTTTTTT